This entry describes one T cell receptor beta chain. The specificity of this receptor is unknown. Base quality data are lacking; no much larger clone is found one base away. These data belong to a study of cytomegalovirus exposure and HLA in healthy donors (dated by TCRdb to the late 2010s). About the study as a whole: An earlier analysis of some 500 of the donors reported approximately 300 Gb of sequence data and 117 million unique TCR beta sequences from some 180 million T cells. A later analysis re-analyzed previously published TCR beta repertoires from 500 to 700 donors and added high-resolution HLA genotyping to study TCR occurrence patterns. An early release covering approximately 600 HLA-typed donors comprised approximately 300 gigabases of sequencing data and around 85 million unique TCR sequences. Using immunosequencing, the study profiled T cell repertoires from fewer than 850 subjects and related those repertoires to cytomegalovirus serostatus. On average, roughly 240,000 unique TCR beta nucleotide sequences were sequenced per donor among some 430 genotyped donors of the cohort, with roughly 19% of those sequences being non-productive. In an earlier analysis of roughly 540 of the donors, high-throughput TCR beta sequencing was used to judge whether each TCR beta V gene segment behaved as functional or pseudogenic. Typing coverage varied by locus: roughly 629-630 donors for A, B, C, DRB1 and DQB1; more than 500 for DQA1; more than 600 for DPA1; 400 to 480 for DPB1. The later analysis used no new phenotypic data to find candidate immune exposures, relying instead on TCR beta sequences and their occurrence across donors. Besides the first cohort of roughly 640 subjects, a separate validation cohort made up of 120 different subjects was used. Among the roughly 400 genotyped donors, around 81% belonged to the genetic ancestry cluster associated with self-reported Caucasian donors. The study was designed to test whether signatures of past pathogen exposure could be identified by cataloging public T cell receptors. A later genetic analysis took genome-wide SNP genotypes for about 65% of the 666 donors and used that subset as a discovery cohort. To predict cytomegalovirus infection status, the study brought together high-throughput TCR immunosequencing, statistical association of individual TCRs with disease status, and machine learning. Class I and class II HLA loci were covered by the typing at four-digit resolution. Roughly five DR-DQ haplotypes were handled as single units for association and clustering because linkage in the cohort was strong. Donor age, sex, ethnicity and CMV serostatus were compiled alongside the repertoire data. Every repertoire in the discovery cohort had been generated on one and the same sequencing platform. Here is what the overall study found, with its caveats: In vitro tests confirmed that a few of the cytomegalovirus-associated TCR beta chains recognize cytomegalovirus antigens. The study gave a list of over 150 TCR beta chains associated with cytomegalovirus. The presence/absence analyses assumed that sequencing depth was roughly uniform across donors, and that assumption may not be true. Correlated functional status among segregating V segments might be attributable to linkage disequilibrium, but an unknown experimental factor could not be ruled out. In a later analysis, most CMV-associated TCR beta chains were found to appear HLA-restricted, with HLA associations seemingly driven largely by CMV exposure. A later analysis found that HLA-associated TCR beta chains were more clonally expanded and had lower generation probabilities than equally common non-associated chains. About 17 rarely observed V segments, including chromosome 9 orphons, were excluded from the earlier analysis of several hundred of the donors because counts were too low. When HLA alleles, especially DR and DQ, strongly co-occurred, TCR associations were difficult to assign to individual alleles. A further reported finding was that TCR beta sequences accurately predicted the HLA-A and HLA-B alleles for most subjects in the first cohort. A group of highly shared sequence variants was considered likely to be a technical artifact of the sequencing pipeline. The classifier was reported to diagnose cytomegalovirus status with high specificity and sensitivity in both the original and validation cohorts. In an earlier analysis of a few hundred of the donors, most TCR beta V segments were observed in productive rearrangements about 90% or about 30% of the time, broadly matching IMGT annotations. The authors suggested that the approach could potentially be extended to other disease states and immunological phenotypes. In a later analysis, 16,951 TCR beta sequences were associated with specific HLA alleles at a false discovery rate of 0.05. For the cohort, immune exposure information was limited to CMV serostatus. A later genetic analysis reported fewer N-insertions in productive TCRs among donors in an Asian-associated ancestry cluster than the roughly 700-donor mean. In a later analysis, several top co-occurrence clusters were reported to appear linked to parvovirus B19, influenza, CMV and Epstein-Barr virus. While some public TCRs were present in many individuals, most TCR sequences turned up only very rarely across donors. Because HLA typing was unavailable for some donors at each locus, only the typed subset was used in association tests. V-gene and J-gene trimming of TCR beta chains was associated with a missense DCLRE1C variant in a later genetic analysis, and the association was replicated in an independent cohort. Some IMGT-functional V segments, including TRBV6-2 and TRBV6-3, could not be distinguished by the 87-base-pair reads and were therefore excluded. Only TCR beta chains were sequenced in this cohort, and the absence of alpha or paired-chain data limited detectable features. In a later analysis, the rate of TCR association differed among HLA loci, with DRB1 alleles having the most associated TCRs and HLA-C alleles having the fewest.

The cohort comprised around 700 healthy bone marrow donors. At the time of sampling, every cohort member was nominally healthy, though immune exposures that went unrecorded were likely present. The donor tested CMV seropositive and was one of the 289 seropositive cohort members. Every donor gave a peripheral blood sample, and the peripheral blood mononuclear cells from that sample were used for TCR beta sequencing. Genomic DNA was extracted from the blood cell samples with the Qiagen DNeasy Blood Extraction Kit. Receptors were amplified or captured by the immunoSEQ multiplex PCR assay. A mixture of 60 forward primers for TCR Vbeta segments and 13 reverse primers for TCR Jbeta segments was used in the multiplex PCR. The CDR3 region of rearranged TCR beta genes was amplified from genomic DNA by a multiplex PCR assay. The Illumina HiSeq System was used to sequence the amplified TCR beta libraries as 87-base-pair reads. In the source study's methods: In a later analysis, some 80 million unique TCR beta chains were counted across the approximately 620 repertoires, and roughly 11 million of these chains were shared by at least two donors. Raw reads were error-corrected and collapsed into unique sequences with a nearest-neighbor algorithm that merged closely related sequences to remove PCR and sequencing errors. Alignment of CDR3 sequences to IMGT reference sequences was used to assign V, D and J gene segments. For a sequence to be retained, a match of at least six nucleotides was required to both a V gene segment and a J gene segment. Rearrangements were called productive when the CDR3 lacked stop codons and stayed in frame with V and J; all others were non-productive. Following IMGT convention, CDR3 was defined as the stretch from the second conserved V-encoded cysteine up to the conserved J-encoded phenylalanine. The earlier analysis of 450 to 750 of the donors excluded any sequence lacking an unambiguous match to a single V gene segment. In an earlier analysis of 587 of the donors, V segments were called functional above 56.7% productive rearrangements and were called segregating when the between-donor standard deviation exceeded 5%. A statistical classification framework was developed to diagnose cytomegalovirus status using the catalog of TCR beta chain sequences. In a later analysis, V and J genes were assigned by comparing TCR nucleotide sequences against IMGT/GENE-DB human TR gene sequences. A later analysis assigned CDR3 sequences and most-parsimonious VDJ recombination scenarios with the TCRdist pipeline. In a later analysis, each TCR beta chain was defined by its CDR3 amino acid sequence together with its V-gene family, and reads without a unique V-gene family were excluded. To address suspected cross-contamination and a sequencing artifact, a later analysis removed around 600 highly shared, low-generation-probability nucleotide sequences. For each public chain, a later analysis derived a clonal expansion index from normalized ranks of inferred template counts within each repertoire. A later analysis computed generation probabilities with a VDJ recombination model fitted to out-of-frame rearrangements, and checked the results against IGoR. A later analysis scored TCR-TCR, TCR-HLA and TCR-CMV co-occurrence with hypergeometric tests, applying a repertoire-size bias correction to TCR pairs. In a later analysis, false discovery rates were estimated by permuting HLA or CMV assignments 20 times. In a later analysis, co-occurring TCRs were grouped using DBSCAN, with TCRdist sequence similarity added in when clustering inside HLA-allele-positive subsets. For co-occurrence clustering, repertoires with fewer than 30,000 or more than 120,000 public chains were excluded, along with roughly 5 repertoires with anomalous nucleotide sharing. Held by TCRdb, this immuneACCESS table contains in-frame sequences only and omits some clones. Under half of the omission traces to an unresolved V gene where checked; the cause of the rest is unknown. V and J calls and clone size are as listed in that table; D and trimming were resolved from the DNA. Recorded for this sample are about 69,000 clones; 74% of them occurred a single time. Around 10% of the sample comes from the top ten.

Here V drops 5 bases and J drops 6 bases, and the junction holds 4 bases not matched to any gene. Based on the germline V gene (reference sequence), the CDR1 and CDR2 sequences are SEHNR and FQNEAQ. Counted from cysteine to phenylalanine, this CDR3 has 13 amino acids. CDR3 DNA only is kept here, 39 bases in frame from base 1. This receptor was obtained from a woman aged 55-69 years in good health and CMV-seropositive. The chain was built from TRBV7-9 and TRBJ2-7, with 10 middle bases fitting TRBD1. The sample was PBMCs. The CDR3 reads as follows: CASSGDRGVEQYF. The DNA reads TGTGCCAGCAGCGGGGACAGGGGAGTCGAGCAGTACTTC.